This T cell receptor beta chain comes out of a study of blood T cells in healthy people across ages. General observations from the study: PBMCs left unsorted prevented a conclusive naive versus antigen-experienced comparison. Estimated diversity, derived from one million T cells, was regarded as an underestimate.

Every donor contributed about 10 milliliters of peripheral blood by blood draw. Alongside a J-beta primer mix, a sample-barcoded 5' primer served in a second PCR lasting 7 to 11 cycles. Each single sample gave us at least 2.5 million CDR3-containing paired-end reads. TCRdb re-called the 5' RACE reads with MiXCR, one entry per CDR3 protein. The table has about 840,000 distinct CDR3 sequences, about 27% seen once. Looked up from germline, CDR1 is LNHDA and CDR2 is SQIVND (reference sequence). The V and J ends lost 8 bases and 3 bases respectively, with 14 bases between them. This CDR3 is 14 amino acids long. This clonotype was counted between two and nine times. Its antigen is not known. This same sample was also taken into another study, of T cells of mothers and their children.

The receptor was derived from a woman in her thirties or forties in good health. Input material: blood. V gene TRBV19 combines with J gene TRBJ1-5; D is unclear. CDR3 DNA: TGTGCCAGTTCGGGTTCCTGGACCAATCAGCCCCAGCATTTT. It translates to CASSGSWTNQPQHF.